This TCR beta chain was profiled in a study of a mutant IDH1 vaccine in newly diagnosed glioma. In the study overall: Treated patients, averaging approximately 40 years, were roughly 60% male and roughly 38% female. Visits designated V12 and V13 were conducted at weeks 35 and 47, respectively. Receipt of radiotherapy, temozolomide, or both preceded the study, and most received both.

Worth noting for this clone: Its cognate antigen is unknown.

General study points: Whatever changes occurred in top peripheral T cell clonotypes seemed unrelated to pseudoprogression.

Time point defined: week 35, safety follow-up. Doses consisted of 300 ug of mutant IDH1 20-mer peptide each, paired with topical imiquimod. Method: immunoSEQ multiplex PCR; TCRdb's copy keeps in-frame clones and lacks some. Altogether tens of thousands of clones are present, roughly 84% being singletons, with the ten largest covering approximately 4%. CDR3 length equals 15 residues. Trimming took 3 bases from V and 1 from J, leaving 13 bases between them. CDR1 is KGHSH and CDR2 is LQKENI in the germline V gene. This sequence was found in a woman aged 18-29 years with glioma. This chain connects TRBV18 to TRBJ2-7, with D unresolved. This material consisted of PBMCs, taken from a glioma patient whose treatment included an IDH1 peptide vaccine. The CDR3 nucleotides read TGTGCCAGCTCACCCACGGACGGTCAATCCTACGAGCAGTACTTC. Its protein is CASSPTDGQSYEQYF.